The clone carrying this T cell receptor beta chain appeared a few times. As yet, its antigen is unknown. These data come from a study of cytomegalovirus exposure and HLA in healthy donors. Across the whole study: An earlier analysis found under 130 million unique TCR beta sequences from 150 million to 200 million T cells.

Study observations and caveats: In vitro, a few CMV-associated chains proved specific for CMV antigens. The authors later found TCR association rates varying by HLA locus, with DRB1 most and HLA-C fewest.

It was with 60 Vbeta and 13 Jbeta primers that the PCR ran. Some clones are missing from TCRdb's copy, which holds only in-frame ones; the method was immunoSEQ multiplex PCR. The sample has 90,000 to 150,000 clones; approximately 78% are singletons. Trimming took 4 bases from V and 5 from J; bases not matched to a gene: 6. This CDR3 region has 14 residues. Germline CDR1 reads MGHDK; CDR2 reads SYGVNS. The sequence was collected from a woman in her 30s in good health and CMV-seropositive. Sequenced input: PBMCs. This chain joins TRBV25-1 and TRBJ2-5; 8 bases agree with TRBD1. In nucleotides, the CDR3 is TGTGCCAGCAGTGGCGCAGGGGGCACGGAGACCCAGTACTTC. It encodes CASSGAGGTETQYF.